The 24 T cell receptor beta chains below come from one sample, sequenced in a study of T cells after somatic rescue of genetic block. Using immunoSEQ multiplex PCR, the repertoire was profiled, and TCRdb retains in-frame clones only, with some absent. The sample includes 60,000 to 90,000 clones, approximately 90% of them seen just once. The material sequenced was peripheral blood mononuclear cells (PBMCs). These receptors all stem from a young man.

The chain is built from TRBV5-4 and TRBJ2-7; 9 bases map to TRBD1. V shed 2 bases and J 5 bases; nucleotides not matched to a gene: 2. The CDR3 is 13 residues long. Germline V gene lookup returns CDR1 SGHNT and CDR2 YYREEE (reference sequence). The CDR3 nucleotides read TGTGCCAGCAGCTTTGGACAGGGGAACGAGCAGTACTTC. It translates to CASSFGQGNEQYF.

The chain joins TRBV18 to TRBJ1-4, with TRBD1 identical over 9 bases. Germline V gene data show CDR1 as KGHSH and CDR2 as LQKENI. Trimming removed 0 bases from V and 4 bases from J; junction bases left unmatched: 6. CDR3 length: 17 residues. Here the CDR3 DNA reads TGTGCCAGCTCACCACCGACAGGGGGGCCCCATAATGAAAAACTGTTTTTT. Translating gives CASSPPTGGPHNEKLFF.

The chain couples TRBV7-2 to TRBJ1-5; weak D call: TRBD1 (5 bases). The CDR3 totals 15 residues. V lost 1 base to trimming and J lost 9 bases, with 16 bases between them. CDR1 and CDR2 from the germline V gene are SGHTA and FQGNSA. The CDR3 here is CASSLESQGEWPQHF. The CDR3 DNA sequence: TGTGCCAGCAGCTTAGAATCGCAGGGCGAGTGGCCCCAGCATTTT.

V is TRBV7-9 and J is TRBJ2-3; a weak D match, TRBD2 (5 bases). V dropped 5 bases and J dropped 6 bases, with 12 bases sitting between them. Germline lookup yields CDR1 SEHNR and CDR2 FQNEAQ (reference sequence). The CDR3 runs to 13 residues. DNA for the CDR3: TGTGCCAGCAGCCCAGGACTCTGGGATACGCAGTATTTT. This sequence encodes CASSPGLWDTQYF.

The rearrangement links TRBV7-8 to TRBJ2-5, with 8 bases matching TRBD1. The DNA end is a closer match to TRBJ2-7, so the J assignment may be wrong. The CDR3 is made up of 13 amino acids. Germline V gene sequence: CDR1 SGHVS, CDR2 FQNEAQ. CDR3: CASSRDRIYEQYF. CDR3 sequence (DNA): TGTGCCAGCAGCCGGGACAGGATCTACGAGCAGTACTTC.

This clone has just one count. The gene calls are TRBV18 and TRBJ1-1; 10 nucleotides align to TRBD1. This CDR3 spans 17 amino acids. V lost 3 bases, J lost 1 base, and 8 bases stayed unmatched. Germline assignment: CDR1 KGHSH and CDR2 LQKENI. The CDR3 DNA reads TGTGCCAGCTCACCCGGGACAGGGGTCGTCGGGAACACTGAAGCTTTCTTT. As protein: CASSPGTGVVGNTEAFF.

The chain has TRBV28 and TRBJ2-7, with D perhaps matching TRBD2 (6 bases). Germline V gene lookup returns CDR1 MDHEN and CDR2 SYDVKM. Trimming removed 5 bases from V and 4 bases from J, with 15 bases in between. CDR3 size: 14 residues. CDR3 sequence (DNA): TGTGCCAGCAGTAGCCCCGGGACTCCATACGAGCAGTACTTC. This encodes CASSSPGTPYEQYF.

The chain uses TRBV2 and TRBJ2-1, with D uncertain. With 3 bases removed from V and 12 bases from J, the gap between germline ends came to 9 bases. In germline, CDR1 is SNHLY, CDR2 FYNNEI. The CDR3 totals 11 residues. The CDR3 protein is CASSDETTQFF. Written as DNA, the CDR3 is TGTGCCAGCAGTGATGAGACGACGCAGTTCTTC.

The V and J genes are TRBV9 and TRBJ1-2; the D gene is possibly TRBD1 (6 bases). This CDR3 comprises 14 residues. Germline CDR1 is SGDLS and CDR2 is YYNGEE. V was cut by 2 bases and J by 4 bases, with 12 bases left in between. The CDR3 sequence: CASSVSGGIYGYTF. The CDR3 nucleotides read TGTGCCAGCAGCGTTTCTGGGGGCATCTATGGCTACACCTTC.

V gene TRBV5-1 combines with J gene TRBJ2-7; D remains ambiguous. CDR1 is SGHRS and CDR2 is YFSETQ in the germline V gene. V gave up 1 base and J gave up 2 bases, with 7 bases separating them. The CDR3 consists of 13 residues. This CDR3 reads CASSLTNAYEQYF. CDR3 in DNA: TGCGCCAGCAGCTTGACCAATGCCTACGAGCAGTACTTC.

As DNA, the CDR3 is TGTGCCAGCTCACCACCGACGGGACAGGCGTCCTACGAGCAGTACTTC. It yields the protein CASSPPTGQASYEQYF. The V gene is TRBV18, the J gene TRBJ2-7; 8 positions match TRBD1. The CDR3 sequence is 16 residues long. Germline V lookup: CDR1 KGHSH, CDR2 LQKENI. J lost 1 base, V lost 0 bases, and 5 bases had no gene match.

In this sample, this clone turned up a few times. CDR3 nucleotide sequence: TGTGCCAGTAGTGCTGGACAGGGTAGCAATCAGCCCCAGCATTTT. Translation gives CASSAGQGSNQPQHF. This sequence joins TRBV19 and TRBJ1-5, with 8 bases fitting TRBD1. The V gene end was trimmed by 5 bases and the J gene end by 0 bases; junction bases not matched to a gene: 3. This CDR3 spans 15 amino acids. Germline V CDR1 and CDR2: LNHDA, SQIVND (reference sequence).

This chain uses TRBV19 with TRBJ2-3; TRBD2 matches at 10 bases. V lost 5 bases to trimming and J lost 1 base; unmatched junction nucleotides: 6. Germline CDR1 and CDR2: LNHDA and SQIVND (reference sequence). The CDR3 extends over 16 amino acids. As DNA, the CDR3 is TGTGCCAGTAGTTTCCGGACTAGCGGAGGCACAGATACGCAGTATTTT. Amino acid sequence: CASSFRTSGGTDTQYF.

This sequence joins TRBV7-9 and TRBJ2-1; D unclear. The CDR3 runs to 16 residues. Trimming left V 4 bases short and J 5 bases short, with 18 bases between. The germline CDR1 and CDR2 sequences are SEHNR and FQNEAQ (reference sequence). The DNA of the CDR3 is TGTGCCAGCAGCTCACTGACTTCCCCCTGGGACAATGAGCAGTTCTTC. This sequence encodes CASSSLTSPWDNEQFF.

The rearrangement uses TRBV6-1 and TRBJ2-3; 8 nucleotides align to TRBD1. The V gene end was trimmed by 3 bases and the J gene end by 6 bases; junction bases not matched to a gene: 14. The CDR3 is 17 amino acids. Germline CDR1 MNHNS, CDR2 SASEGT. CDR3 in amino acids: CASSERTGSGLMDTQYF. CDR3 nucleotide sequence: TGTGCCAGCAGTGAGCGGACAGGGTCAGGGCTTATGGATACGCAGTATTTT.

CDR3 DNA: TGTGCCAGCAGCCAAGACTTAAGGGCCAACGTCCTGACTTTC. Protein product: CASSQDLRANVLTF. The chain links TRBV14 to TRBJ2-6; D unclear. The germline V gene has CDR1 SGHDN and CDR2 FVKESK. The germline V and J ends were trimmed by 0 bases and 5 bases, with 5 bases remaining between them. The CDR3 runs 14 residues.

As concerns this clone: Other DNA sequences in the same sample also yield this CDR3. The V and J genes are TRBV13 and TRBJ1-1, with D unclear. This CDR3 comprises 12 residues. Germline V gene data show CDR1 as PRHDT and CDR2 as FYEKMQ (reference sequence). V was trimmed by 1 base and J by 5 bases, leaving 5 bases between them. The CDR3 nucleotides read TGTGCCAGCAGCTTAGAAAGTACTGAAGCTTTCTTT. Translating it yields CASSLESTEAFF.

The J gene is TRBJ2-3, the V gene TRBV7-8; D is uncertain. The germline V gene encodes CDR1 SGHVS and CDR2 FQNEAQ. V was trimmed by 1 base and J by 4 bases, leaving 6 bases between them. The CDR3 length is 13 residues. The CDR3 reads CASSLVISDTQYF. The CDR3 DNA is TGTGCCAGCAGCTTAGTAATATCAGATACGCAGTATTTT.

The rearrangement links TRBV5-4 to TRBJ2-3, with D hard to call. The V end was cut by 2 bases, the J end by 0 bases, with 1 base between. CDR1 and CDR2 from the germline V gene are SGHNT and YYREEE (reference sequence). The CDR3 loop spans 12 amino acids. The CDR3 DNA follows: TGTGCCAGCAGCTTTAGCACAGATACGCAGTATTTT. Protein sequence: CASSFSTDTQYF.

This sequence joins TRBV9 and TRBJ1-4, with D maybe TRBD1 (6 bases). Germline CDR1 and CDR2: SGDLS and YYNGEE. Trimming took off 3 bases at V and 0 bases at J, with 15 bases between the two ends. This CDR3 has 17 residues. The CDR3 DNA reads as TGTGCCAGCAGCGCCAGAACAGGGAGCACAACTAATGAAAAACTGTTTTTT. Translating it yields CASSARTGSTTNEKLFF.

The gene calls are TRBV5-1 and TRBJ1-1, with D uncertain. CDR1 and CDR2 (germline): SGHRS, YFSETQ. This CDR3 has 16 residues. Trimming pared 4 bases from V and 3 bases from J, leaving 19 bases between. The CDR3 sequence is CASSPTPTRRYTEAFF. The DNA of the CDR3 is TGCGCCAGCAGCCCGACCCCGACAAGGAGGTACACTGAAGCTTTCTTT. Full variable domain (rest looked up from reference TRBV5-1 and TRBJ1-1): KAGVTQTPRYLIKTRGQQVTLSCSPISGHRSVSWYQQTPGQGLQFLFEYFSETQRNKGNFPGRFSGRQFSNSRSEMNVSTLELGDSALYLCASSPTPTRRYTEAFFGQGTRLTVV.

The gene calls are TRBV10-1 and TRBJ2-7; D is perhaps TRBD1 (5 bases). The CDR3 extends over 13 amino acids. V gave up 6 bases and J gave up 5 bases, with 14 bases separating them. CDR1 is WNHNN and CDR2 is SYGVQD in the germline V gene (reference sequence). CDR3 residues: CASSRTTLHEQYF. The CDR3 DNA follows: TGCGCCAGCAGCCGGACAACCCTCCACGAGCAGTACTTC.

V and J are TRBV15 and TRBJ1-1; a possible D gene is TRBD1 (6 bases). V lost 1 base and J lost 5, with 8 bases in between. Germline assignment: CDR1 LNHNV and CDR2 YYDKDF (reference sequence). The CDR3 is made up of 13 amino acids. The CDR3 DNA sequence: TGTGCCACCAGCAGAGTACAGGGTACTGAAGCTTTCTTT. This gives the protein CATSRVQGTEAFF.

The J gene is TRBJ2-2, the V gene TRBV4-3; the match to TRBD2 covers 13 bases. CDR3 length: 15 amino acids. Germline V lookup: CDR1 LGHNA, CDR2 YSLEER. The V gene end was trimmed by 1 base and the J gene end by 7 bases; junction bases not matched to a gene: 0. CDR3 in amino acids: CASSQGTSGSGELFF. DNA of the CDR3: TGCGCCAGCAGCCAAGGGACTAGCGGGAGCGGGGAGCTGTTTTTT.